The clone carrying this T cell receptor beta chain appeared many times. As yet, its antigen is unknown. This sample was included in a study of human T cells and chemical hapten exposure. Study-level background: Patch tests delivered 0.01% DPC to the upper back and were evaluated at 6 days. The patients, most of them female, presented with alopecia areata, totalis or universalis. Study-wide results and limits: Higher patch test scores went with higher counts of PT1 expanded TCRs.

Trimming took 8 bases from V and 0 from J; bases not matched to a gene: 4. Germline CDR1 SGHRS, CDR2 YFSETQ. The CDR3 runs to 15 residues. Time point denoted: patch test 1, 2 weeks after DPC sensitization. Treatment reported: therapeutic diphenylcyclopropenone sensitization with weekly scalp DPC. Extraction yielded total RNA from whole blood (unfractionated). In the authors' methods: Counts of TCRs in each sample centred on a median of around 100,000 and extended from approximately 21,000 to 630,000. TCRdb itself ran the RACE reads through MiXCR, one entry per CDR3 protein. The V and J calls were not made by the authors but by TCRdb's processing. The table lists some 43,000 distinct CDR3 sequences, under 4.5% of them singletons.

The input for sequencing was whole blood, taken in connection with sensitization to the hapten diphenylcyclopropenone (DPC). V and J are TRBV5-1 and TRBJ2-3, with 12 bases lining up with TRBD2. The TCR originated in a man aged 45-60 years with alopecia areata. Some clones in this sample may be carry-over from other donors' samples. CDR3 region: CASRTSGTSTDTQYF. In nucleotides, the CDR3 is TGCGCCAGTAGGACTAGCGGGACTAGCACAGATACGCAGTATTTT. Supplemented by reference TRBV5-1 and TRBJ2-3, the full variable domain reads KAGVTQTPRYLIKTRGQQVTLSCSPISGHRSVSWYQQTPGQGLQFLFEYFSETQRNKGNFPGRFSGRQFSNSRSEMNVSTLELGDSALYLCASRTSGTSTDTQYFGPGTRLTVL.